This TCR beta chain originates from a study of T cells in Graves' hyperthyroidism and ophthalmopathy. Study-wide results and caveats: Most thyroid-expanded clonotypes above 0.001 were also found in blood.

This clonotype was counted at least ten times. The antigen is unknown. Germline V CDR1 and CDR2: MDHEN, SYDVKM. This CDR3 has 16 amino acids. The V segment lost 8 bases and the J segment 6 bases; nucleotides outside the gene matches: 15. Amplification yielded TCR beta CDR3 regions, with RNA transcripts as the source. The primer set for the first-round RT-PCR of the TCR CDR3 was HTBI. TCRdb re-analysed the multiplex PCR reads in MiXCR, keeping a single row per CDR3 protein. The table has around 290,000 distinct CDR3 sequences, roughly 13% seen once; the top ten hold roughly 7.9%. Patients counted as stable if ophthalmopathy did not develop within 18 months. Among the patients, aged 18 to 65, hyperthyroidism was newly diagnosed and had lasted under 2 months. PBMCs were collected from a roughly 10 ml volume of fresh peripheral blood.

Sequencing was done on a sample of blood. The source of this sequence is a woman aged 40 to 55 with Graves' hyperthyroidism. The chain has TRBV28 and TRBJ2-2; 7 bases align to TRBD2. CDR3 DNA: TGTGCCAGCTCGACTAGCCAGTTGGGTTCTGCCGGGGAGCTGTTTTTT. It is translated as CASSTSQLGSAGELFF. Filled out from reference TRBV28 and TRBJ2-2, the complete variable domain reads DVKVTQSSRYLVKRTGEKVFLECVQDMDHENMFWYRQDPGLGLRLIYFSYDVKMKEKGDIPEGYSVSREKKERFSLILESASTNQTSMYLCASSTSQLGSAGELFFGEGSRLTVL.